This T cell receptor beta chain is drawn from a study of blood T cells in healthy people across ages. General study points: The study found more naive CD4+ cells and higher diversity in long-lived than aged donors.

Per germline, CDR1 MNHEY and CDR2 SMNVEV (reference sequence). V lost 2 bases to trimming and J lost 1 base; unmatched junction nucleotides: 10. This CDR3 is built from 18 residues. Remarks on this clonotype: Its antigen is unidentified.

A sample-barcoded 5' primer and a J-beta primer mix were used in a second PCR of roughly 6 to 11 cycles. Each cDNA was tagged by a template-switch adaptor containing 12 random nucleotides. Every sample returned 2.5 million or more CDR3-containing paired-end reads. MiXCR, applied by TCRdb to the 5' RACE reads, yields one record per CDR3 protein. The data show around 1,000,000 distinct CDR3 sequences, with less than 45% seen just once and roughly 14% held by the top ten. Material: blood. The rearrangement joins TRBV27 to TRBJ1-1, with 10 bases fitting TRBD1. The TCR originated in a man aged 18 to 29 in good health. The CDR3 DNA reads TGTGCCAGCAGTTTAGAAAGACAGGGGGCAGGTCGGAACACTGAAGCTTTCTTT. Translating it yields CASSLERQGAGRNTEAFF.